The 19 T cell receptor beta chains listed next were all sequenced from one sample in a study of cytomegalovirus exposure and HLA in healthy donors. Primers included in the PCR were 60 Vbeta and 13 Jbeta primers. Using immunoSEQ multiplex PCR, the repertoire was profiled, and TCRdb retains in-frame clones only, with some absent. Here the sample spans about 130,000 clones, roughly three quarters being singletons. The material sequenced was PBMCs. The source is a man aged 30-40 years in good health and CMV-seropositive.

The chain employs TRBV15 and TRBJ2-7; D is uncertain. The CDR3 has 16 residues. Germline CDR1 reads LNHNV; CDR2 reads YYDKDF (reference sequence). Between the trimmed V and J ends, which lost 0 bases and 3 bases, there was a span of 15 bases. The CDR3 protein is CATSRDKTRYSYEQYF. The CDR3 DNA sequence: TGTGCCACCAGCAGAGACAAGACACGTTATAGCTACGAGCAGTACTTC.

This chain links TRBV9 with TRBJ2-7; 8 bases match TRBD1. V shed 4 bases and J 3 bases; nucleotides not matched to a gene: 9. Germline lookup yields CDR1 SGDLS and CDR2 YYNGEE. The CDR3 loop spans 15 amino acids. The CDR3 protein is CASSPSGQGGYEQYF. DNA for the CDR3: TGTGCCAGCAGCCCCTCAGGACAGGGAGGCTACGAGCAGTACTTC.

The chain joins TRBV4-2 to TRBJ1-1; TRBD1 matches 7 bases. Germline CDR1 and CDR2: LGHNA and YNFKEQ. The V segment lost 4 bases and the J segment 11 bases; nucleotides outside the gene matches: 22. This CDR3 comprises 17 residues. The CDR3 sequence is CASSPEVTGAASLRAFF. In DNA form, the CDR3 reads TGTGCCAGCAGCCCAGAAGTCACAGGGGCCGCCTCACTGAGGGCTTTCTTT.

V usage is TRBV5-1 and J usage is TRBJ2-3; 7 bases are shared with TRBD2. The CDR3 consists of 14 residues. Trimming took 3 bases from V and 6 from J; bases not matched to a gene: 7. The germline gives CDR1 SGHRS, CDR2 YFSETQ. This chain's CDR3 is CASSSGLGADTQYF. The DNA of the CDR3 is TGCGCCAGCAGCTCCGGACTAGGAGCGGATACGCAGTATTTT.

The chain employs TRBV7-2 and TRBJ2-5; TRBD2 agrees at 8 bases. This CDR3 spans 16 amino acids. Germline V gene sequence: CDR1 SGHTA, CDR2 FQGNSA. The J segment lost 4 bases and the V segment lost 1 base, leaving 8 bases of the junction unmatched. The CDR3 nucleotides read TGTGCCAGCAGCTTAGATCCAGCGGGAGTAACAGAGACCCAGTACTTC. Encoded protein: CASSLDPAGVTETQYF. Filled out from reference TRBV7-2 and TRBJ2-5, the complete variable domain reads GAGVSQSPSNKVTEKGKDVELRCDPISGHTALYWYRQSLGQGLEFLIYFQGNSAPDKSGLPSDRFSAERTGGSVSTLTIQRTQQEDSAVYLCASSLDPAGVTETQYFGPGTRLLVL.

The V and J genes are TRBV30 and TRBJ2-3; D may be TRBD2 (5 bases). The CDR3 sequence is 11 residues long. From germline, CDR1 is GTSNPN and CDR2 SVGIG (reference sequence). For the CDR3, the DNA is TGTGGGGTATGGGAGACAGATACGCAGTATTTT. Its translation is CGVWETDTQYF.

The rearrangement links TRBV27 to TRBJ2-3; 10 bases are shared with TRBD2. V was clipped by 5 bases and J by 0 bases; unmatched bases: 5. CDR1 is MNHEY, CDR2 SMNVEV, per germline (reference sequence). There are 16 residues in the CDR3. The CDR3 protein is CASSPRTSGSTDTQYF. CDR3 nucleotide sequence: TGTGCCAGCAGTCCCCGGACTAGCGGTAGCACAGATACGCAGTATTTT.

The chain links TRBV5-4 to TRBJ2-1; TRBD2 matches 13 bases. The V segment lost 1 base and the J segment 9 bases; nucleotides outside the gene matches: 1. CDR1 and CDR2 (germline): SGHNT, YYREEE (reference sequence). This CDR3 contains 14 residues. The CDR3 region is CASSLRLAGGEQFF. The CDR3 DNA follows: TGTGCCAGCAGCTTGCGACTAGCGGGAGGTGAGCAGTTCTTC.

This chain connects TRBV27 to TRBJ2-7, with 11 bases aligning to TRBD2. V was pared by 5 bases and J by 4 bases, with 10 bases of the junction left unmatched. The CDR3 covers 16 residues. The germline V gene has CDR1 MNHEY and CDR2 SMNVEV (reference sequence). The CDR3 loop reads CASSAHTGTSGYEQYF. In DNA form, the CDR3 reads TGTGCCAGCAGTGCCCACACCGGGACTAGCGGATACGAGCAGTACTTC.

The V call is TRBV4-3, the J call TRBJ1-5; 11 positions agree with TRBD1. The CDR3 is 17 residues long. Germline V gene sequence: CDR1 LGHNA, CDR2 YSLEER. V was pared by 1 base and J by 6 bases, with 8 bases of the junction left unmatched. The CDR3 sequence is CASSQAPRGQGGQPQHF. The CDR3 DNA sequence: TGCGCCAGCAGCCAAGCCCCTCGGGGACAGGGGGGTCAGCCCCAGCATTTT.

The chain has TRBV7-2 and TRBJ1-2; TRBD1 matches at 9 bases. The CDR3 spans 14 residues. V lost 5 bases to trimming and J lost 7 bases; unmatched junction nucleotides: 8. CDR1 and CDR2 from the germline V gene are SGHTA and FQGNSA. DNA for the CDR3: TGTGCCAGCAGCGGGAAGGGACAGGGTAGTGGCTACACCTTC. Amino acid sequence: CASSGKGQGSGYTF. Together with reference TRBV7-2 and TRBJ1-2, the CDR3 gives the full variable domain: GAGVSQSPSNKVTEKGKDVELRCDPISGHTALYWYRQSLGQGLEFLIYFQGNSAPDKSGLPSDRFSAERTGGSVSTLTIQRTQQEDSAVYLCASSGKGQGSGYTFGSGTRLTVV.

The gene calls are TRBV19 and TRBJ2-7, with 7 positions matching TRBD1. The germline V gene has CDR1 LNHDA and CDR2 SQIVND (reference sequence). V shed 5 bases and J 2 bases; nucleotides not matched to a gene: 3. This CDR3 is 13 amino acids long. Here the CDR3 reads CASSVGQAYEQYF. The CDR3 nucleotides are TGTGCCAGTAGTGTTGGACAGGCCTACGAGCAGTACTTC.

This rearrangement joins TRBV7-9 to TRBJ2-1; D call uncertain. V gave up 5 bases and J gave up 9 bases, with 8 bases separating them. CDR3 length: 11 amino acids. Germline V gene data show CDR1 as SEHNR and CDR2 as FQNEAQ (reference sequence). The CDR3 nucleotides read TGTGCCAGCAGCCAACCGGTTGAGCAGTTCTTC. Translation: CASSQPVEQFF.

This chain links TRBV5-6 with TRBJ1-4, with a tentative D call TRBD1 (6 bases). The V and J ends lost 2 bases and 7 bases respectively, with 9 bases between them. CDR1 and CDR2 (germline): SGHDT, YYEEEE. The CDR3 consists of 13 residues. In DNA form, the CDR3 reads TGTGCCAGCAGCTTCCAGGGGACTGAAAAACTGTTTTTT. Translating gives CASSFQGTEKLFF.

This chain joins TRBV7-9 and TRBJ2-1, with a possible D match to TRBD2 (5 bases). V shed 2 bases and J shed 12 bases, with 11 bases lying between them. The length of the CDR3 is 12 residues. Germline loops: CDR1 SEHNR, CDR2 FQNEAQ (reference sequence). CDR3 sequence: CASSLPAAGQFF. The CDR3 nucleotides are TGTGCCAGCAGCTTACCCGCGGCGGGGCAGTTCTTC.

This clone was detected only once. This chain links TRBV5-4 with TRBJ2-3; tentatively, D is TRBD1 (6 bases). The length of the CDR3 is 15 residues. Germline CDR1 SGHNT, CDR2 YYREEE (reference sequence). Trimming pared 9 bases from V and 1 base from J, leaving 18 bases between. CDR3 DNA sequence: TGTGCCACCTCTGGTGACAGGAGACGCACAGATACGCAGTATTTT. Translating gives CATSGDRRRTDTQYF.

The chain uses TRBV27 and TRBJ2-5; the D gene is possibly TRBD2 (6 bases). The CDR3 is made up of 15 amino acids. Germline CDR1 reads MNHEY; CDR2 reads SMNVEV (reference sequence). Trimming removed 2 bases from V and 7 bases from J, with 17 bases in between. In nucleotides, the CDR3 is TGTGCCAGCAGTTTAAGGGCTAGCGATAGGGGGACCCAGTACTTC. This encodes CASSLRASDRGTQYF.

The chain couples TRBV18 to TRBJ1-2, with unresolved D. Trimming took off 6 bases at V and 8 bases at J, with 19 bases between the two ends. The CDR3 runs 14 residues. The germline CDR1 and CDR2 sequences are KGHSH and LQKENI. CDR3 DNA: TGTGCCAGCTCCCAGAGCTCGGGGTTGGAAGGCTACACCTTC. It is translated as CASSQSSGLEGYTF.

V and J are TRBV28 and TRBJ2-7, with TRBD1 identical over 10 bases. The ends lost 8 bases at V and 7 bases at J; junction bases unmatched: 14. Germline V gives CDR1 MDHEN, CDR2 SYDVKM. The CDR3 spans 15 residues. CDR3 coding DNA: TGTGCCAGCGCTTCTGCCGGGGACAGGGGTGGGGAGCAGTACTTC. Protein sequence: CASASAGDRGGEQYF.